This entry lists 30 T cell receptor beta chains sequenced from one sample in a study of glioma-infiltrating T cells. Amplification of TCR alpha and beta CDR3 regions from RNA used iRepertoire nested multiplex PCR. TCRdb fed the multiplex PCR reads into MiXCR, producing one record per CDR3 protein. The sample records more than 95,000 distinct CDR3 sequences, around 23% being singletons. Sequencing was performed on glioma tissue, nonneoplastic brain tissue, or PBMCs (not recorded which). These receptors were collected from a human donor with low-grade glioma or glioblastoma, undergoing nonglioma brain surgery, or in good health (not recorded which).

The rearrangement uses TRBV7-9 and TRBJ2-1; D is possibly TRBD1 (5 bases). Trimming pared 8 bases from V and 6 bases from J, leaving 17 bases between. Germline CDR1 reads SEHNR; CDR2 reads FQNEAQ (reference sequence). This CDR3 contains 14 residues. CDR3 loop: CASRVDRPANEQFF. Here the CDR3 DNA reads TGTGCCAGCCGGGTTGACAGACCAGCCAATGAGCAGTTCTTC.

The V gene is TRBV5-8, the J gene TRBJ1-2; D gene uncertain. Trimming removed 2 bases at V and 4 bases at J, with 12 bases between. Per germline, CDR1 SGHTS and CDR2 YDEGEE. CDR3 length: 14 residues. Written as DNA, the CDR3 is TGTGCCAGCAGCTTCAGCGACACCACCTATGGCTACACCTTC. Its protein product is CASSFSDTTYGYTF.

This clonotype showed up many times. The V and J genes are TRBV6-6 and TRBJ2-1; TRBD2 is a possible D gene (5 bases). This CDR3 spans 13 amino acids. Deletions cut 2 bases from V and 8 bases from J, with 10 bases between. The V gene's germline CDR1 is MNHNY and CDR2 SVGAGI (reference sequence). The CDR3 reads CASSYKAVDEQFF. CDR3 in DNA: TGTGCCAGCAGTTACAAAGCGGTCGATGAGCAGTTCTTC.

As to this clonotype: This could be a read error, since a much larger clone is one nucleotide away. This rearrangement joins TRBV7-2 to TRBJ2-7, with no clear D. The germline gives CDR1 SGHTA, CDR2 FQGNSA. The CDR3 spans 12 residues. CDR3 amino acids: CAGSFDLSEQYF. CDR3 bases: TGTGCCGGCAGCTTCGACTTATCCGAGCAGTACTTC. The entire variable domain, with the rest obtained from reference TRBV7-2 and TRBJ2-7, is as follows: GAGVSQSPSNKVTEKGKDVELRCDPISGHTALYWYRQSLGQGLEFLIYFQGNSAPDKSGLPSDRFSAERTGGSVSTLTIQRTQQEDSAVYLCAGSFDLSEQYFGPGTRLTVT.

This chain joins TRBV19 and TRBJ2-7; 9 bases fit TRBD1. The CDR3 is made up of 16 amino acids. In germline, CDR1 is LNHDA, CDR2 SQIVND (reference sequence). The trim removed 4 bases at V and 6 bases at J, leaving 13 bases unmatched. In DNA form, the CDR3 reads TGTGCCAGTAGTACCCTCTCCGGGACAGGGTCATCCGAGCAGTACTTC. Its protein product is CASSTLSGTGSSEQYF.

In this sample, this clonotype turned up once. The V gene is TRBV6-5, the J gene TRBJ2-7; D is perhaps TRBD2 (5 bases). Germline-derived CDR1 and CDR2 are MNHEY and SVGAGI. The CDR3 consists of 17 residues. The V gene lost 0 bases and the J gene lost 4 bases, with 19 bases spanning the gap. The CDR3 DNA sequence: TGTGCCAGCAGTTACTCGGCGTCGGCTAGCCAATCGTACGAGCAGTACTTC. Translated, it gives CASSYSASASQSYEQYF.

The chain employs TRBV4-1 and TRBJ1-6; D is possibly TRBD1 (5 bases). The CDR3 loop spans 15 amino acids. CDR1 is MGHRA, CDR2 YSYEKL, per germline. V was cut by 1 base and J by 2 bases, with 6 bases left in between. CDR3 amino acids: CASSQGQPYNSPLHF. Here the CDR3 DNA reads TGCGCCAGCAGCCAAGGACAGCCCTATAATTCACCCCTCCACTTT.

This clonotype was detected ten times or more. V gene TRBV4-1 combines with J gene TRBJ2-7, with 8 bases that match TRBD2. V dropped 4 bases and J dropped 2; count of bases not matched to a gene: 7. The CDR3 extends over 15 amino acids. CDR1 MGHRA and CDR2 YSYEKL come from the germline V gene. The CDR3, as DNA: TGCGCCAGCAGCCGAGTCGTAGCGGGACCCTACGAGCAGTACTTC. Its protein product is CASSRVVAGPYEQYF.

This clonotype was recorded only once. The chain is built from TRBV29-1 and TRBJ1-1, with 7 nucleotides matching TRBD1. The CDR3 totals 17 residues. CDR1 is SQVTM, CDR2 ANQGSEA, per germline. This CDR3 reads CGIGREGADRVVTEAFF. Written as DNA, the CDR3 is TGCGGCATCGGCCGGGAGGGTGCCGACAGGGTCGTTACTGAAGCTTTCTTT.

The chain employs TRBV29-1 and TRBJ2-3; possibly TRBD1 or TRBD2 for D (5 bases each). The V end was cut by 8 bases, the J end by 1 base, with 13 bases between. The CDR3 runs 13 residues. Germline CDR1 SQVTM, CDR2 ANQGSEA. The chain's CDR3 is CSTTGLRTDTQYF. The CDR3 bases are TGCAGCACCACAGGACTCCGCACAGATACGCAGTATTTT.

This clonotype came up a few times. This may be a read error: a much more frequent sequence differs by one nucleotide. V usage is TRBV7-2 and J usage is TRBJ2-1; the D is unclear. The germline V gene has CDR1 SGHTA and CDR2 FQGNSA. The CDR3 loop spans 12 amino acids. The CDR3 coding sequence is TGTGCCAGCCGCTTAGCCCGCGGTTCGCCGTTCTTC. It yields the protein CASRLARGSPFF.

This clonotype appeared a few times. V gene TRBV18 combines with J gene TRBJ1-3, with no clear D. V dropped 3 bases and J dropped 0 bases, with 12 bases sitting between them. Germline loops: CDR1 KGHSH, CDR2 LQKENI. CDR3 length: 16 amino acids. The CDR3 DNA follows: TGTGCCAGCTCACCCGAGCAACCCAACTCTGGAAACACCATATATTTT. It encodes CASSPEQPNSGNTIYF. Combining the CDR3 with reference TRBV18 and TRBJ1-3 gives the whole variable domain NAGVMQNPRHLVRRRGQEARLRCSPMKGHSHVYWYRQLPEEGLKFMVYLQKENIIDESGMPKERFSAEFPKEGPSILRIQQVVRGDSAAYFCASSPEQPNSGNTIYFGEGSWLTVV.

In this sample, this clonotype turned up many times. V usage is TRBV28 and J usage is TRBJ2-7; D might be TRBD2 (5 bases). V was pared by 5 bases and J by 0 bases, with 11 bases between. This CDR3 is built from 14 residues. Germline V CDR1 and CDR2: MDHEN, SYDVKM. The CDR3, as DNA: TGTGCCAGCAGTCTAGCTGGTAGCTCCTACGAGCAGTACTTC. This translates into CASSLAGSSYEQYF. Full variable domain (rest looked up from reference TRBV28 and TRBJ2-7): DVKVTQSSRYLVKRTGEKVFLECVQDMDHENMFWYRQDPGLGLRLIYFSYDVKMKEKGDIPEGYSVSREKKERFSLILESASTNQTSMYLCASSLAGSSYEQYFGPGTRLTVT.

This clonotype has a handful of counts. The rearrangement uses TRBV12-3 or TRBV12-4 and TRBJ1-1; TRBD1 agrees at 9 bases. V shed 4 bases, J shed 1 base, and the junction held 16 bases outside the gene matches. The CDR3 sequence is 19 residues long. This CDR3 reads CASSSANRGLRYPNTEAFF. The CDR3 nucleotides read TGTGCCAGCAGTTCCGCTAACAGGGGGCTGAGGTATCCGAACACTGAAGCTTTCTTT.

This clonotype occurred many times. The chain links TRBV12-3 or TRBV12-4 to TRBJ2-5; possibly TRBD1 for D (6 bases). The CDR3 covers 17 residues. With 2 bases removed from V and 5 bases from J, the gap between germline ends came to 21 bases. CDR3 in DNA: TGTGCCAGCAGTTTATCAGGGGATCTTGCGTTGCGGGAGACCCAGTACTTC. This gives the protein CASSLSGDLALRETQYF.

CDR3 DNA sequence: TGTGCCATCAGTGGGTTAAGGGGTGAGGAAGAGCAGTACTTC. Amino acids: CAISGLRGEEEQYF. The V call is TRBV10-3, the J call TRBJ2-7, with D perhaps TRBD1 (5 bases). The length of the CDR3 is 14 residues. From germline, CDR1 is ENHRY and CDR2 SYGVKD. V was cut by 4 bases and J by 7 bases, with 17 bases left in between.

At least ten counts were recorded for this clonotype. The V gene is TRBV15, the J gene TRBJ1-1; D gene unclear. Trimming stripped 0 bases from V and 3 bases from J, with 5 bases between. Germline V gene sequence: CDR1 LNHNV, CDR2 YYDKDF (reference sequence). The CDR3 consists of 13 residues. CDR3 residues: CATSRDGYTEAFF. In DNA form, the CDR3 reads TGTGCCACCAGCAGAGATGGGTACACTGAAGCTTTCTTT.

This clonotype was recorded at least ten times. The CDR3 DNA is TGTGCCAGTAGAATCGGAGCAAATGAGCAGTTCTTC. Its translation is CASRIGANEQFF. The J gene is TRBJ2-1, the V gene TRBV19; D is uncertain. Germline-derived CDR1 and CDR2 are LNHDA and SQIVND (reference sequence). The length of the CDR3 is 12 residues. With 6 bases removed from V and 7 bases from J, the gap between germline ends came to 10 bases.

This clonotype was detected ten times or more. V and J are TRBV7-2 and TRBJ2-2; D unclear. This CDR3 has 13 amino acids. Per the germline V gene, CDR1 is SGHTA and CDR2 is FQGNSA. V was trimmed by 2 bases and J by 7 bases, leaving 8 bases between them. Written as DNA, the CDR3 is TGTGCCAGCAGCTTAACCTTATTCGGGGAGCTGTTTTTT. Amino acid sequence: CASSLTLFGELFF.

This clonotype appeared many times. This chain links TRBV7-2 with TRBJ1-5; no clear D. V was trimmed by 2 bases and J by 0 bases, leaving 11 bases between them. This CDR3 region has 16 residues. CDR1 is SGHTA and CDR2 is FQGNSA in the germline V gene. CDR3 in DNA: TGTGCCAGCAGCTTATCTGGCGGGGATAGCAATCAGCCCCAGCATTTT. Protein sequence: CASSLSGGDSNQPQHF.

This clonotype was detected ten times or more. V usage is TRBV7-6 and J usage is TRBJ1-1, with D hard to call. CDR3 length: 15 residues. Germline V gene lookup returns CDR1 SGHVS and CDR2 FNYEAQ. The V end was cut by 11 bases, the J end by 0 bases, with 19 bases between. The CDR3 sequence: CADAGSTRMNTEAFF. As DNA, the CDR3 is TGTGCCGACGCGGGTTCGACGAGGATGAACACTGAAGCTTTCTTT. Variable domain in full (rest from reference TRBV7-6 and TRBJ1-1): GAGVSQSPRYKVTKRGQDVALRCDPISGHVSLYWYRQALGQGPEFLTYFNYEAQQDKSGLPNDRFSAERPEGSISTLTIQRTEQRDSAMYRCADAGSTRMNTEAFFGQGTRLTVV.

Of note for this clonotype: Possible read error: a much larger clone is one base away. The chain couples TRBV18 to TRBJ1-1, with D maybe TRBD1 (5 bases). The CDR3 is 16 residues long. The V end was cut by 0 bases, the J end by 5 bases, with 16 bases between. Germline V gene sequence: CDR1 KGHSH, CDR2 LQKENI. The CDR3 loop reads CASSPPGNIRGTEAFF. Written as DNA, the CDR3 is TGTGCCAGCTCACCACCGGGAAACATAAGGGGAACTGAAGCTTTCTTT.

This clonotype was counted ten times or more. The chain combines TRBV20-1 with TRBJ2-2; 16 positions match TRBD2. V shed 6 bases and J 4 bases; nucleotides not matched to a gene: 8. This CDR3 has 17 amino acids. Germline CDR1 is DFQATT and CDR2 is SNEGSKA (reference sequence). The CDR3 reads CSATGLAGGAVTGELFF. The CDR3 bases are TGCAGTGCAACGGGACTAGCGGGAGGGGCGGTCACCGGGGAGCTGTTTTTT.

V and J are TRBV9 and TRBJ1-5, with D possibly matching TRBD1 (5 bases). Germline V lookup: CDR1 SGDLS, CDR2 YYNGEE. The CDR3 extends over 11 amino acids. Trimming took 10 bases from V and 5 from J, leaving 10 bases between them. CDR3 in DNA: TGTGCCGGGGGAAGGGATCAGCCCCAGCATTTT. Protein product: CAGGRDQPQHF.

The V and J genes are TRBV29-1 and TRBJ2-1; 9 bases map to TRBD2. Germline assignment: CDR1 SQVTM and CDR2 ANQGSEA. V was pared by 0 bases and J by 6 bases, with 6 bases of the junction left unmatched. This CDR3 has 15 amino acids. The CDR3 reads CSVEEALAGLNEQFF. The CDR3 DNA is TGCAGCGTTGAAGAAGCCCTAGCGGGGCTCAATGAGCAGTTCTTC.

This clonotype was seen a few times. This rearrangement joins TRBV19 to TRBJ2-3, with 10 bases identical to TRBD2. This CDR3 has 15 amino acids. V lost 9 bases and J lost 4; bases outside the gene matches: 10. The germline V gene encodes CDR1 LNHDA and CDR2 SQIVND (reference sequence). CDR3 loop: CASLGRLAGADTQYF. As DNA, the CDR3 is TGTGCCAGCCTAGGGAGGCTAGCGGGGGCAGATACGCAGTATTTT.

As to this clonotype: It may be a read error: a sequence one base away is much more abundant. CDR3 sequence: CTSSLLPSGSTDTQYF. CDR3 nucleotides: TGCACCAGCAGCTTGCTGCCTAGCGGCTCCACAGATACGCAGTATTTT. This chain links TRBV5-1 with TRBJ2-3; 7 bases align to TRBD2. CDR1 is SGHRS and CDR2 is YFSETQ in the germline V gene. The CDR3 is 16 residues long.

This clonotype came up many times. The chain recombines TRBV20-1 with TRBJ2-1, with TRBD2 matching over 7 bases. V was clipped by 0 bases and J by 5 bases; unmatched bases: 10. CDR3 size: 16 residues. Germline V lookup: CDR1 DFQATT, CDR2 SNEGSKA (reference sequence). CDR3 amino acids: CSAREWEGLGHNEQFF. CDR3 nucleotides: TGCAGTGCTAGAGAATGGGAGGGCCTTGGTCACAATGAGCAGTTCTTC.

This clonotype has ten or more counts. CDR3 loop: CASSLRRILGETQYF. CDR3 in DNA: TGTGCCAGCAGTTTAAGACGCATCCTGGGGGAGACCCAGTACTTC. V usage is TRBV28 and J usage is TRBJ2-5; D ambiguous. The CDR3 runs 15 residues. Trimming pared 2 bases from V and 5 bases from J, leaving 15 bases between. Germline assignment: CDR1 MDHEN and CDR2 SYDVKM. The full variable domain, rest sourced from reference TRBV28 and TRBJ2-5, is DVKVTQSSRYLVKRTGEKVFLECVQDMDHENMFWYRQDPGLGLRLIYFSYDVKMKEKGDIPEGYSVSREKKERFSLILESASTNQTSMYLCASSLRRILGETQYFGPGTRLLVL.

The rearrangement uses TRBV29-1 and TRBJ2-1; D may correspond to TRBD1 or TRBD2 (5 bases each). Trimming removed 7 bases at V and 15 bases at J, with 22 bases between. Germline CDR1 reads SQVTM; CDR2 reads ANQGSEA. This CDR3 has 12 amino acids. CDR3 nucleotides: TGCAGCGCTAACCGGGACGGAGTTAATACGTTCTTC. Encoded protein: CSANRDGVNTFF.